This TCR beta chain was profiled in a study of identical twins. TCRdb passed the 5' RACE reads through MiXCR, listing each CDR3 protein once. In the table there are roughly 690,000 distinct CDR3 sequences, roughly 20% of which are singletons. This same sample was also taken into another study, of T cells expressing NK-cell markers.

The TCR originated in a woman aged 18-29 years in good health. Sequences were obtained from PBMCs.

The CDR3 protein is CATSGGRIADEQFF. As DNA, the CDR3 is TGTGCCACCAGTGGCGGGAGAATCGCGGATGAGCAGTTCTTC. This rearrangement joins TRBV24-1 to TRBJ2-1, with TRBD2 matching over 7 bases. CDR3 length equals 14 residues. Germline V lookup: CDR1 KGHDR, CDR2 SFDVKD. Unmatched junction bases numbered 8, after V lost 5 bases and J lost 8 bases.